This entry features one T cell receptor (beta chain) sequence. Its antigen is unidentified. The sample originates from a study of CD4+ T cells in melanoma. Study conclusions and caveats: CD8+ T cell, macrophage and B cell function reportedly correlated with neoantigen-specific CD4+ T cells. Reportedly, melanoma neoantigen-specific CD4+ T cells showed varied differentiation states.

Per the germline V gene, CDR1 is SGHKS and CDR2 is YYEKEE (reference sequence). CDR3 size: 13 residues. V was clipped by 5 bases and J by 7 bases, with 13 bases between them. The protocol was immunoSEQ multiplex PCR, while the TCRdb copy is restricted to in-frame clones and leaves out a portion. Of 15,000 to 20,000 clones listed, approximately 83% are singletons. The sequence was obtained from a human donor with melanoma. The sequencing sample was made of cells from a culture (not recorded whether cultured in vitro). The chain uses TRBV5-5 and TRBJ1-5, with a weak D call TRBD1 (6 bases). The CDR3 loop reads CASSPGEQQPQHF. The CDR3 nucleotides are TGTGCCAGCAGTCCAGGGGAACAACAGCCCCAGCATTTT.